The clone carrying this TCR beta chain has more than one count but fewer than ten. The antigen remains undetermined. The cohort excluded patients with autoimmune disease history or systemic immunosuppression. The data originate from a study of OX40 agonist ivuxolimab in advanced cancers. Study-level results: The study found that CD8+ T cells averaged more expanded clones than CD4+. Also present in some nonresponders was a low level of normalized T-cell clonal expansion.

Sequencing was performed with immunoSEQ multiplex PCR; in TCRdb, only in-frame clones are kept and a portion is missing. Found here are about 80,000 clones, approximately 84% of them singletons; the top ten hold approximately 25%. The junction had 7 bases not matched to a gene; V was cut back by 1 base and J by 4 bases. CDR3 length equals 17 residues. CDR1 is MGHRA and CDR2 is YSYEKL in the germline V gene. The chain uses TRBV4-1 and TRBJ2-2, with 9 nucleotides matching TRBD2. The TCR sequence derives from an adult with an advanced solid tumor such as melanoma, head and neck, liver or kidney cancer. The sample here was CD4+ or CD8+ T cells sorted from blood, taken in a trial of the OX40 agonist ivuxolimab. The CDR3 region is CASSQGGLAGLTGELFF. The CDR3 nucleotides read TGCGCCAGCAGCCAAGGGGGCCTAGCGGGACTCACCGGGGAGCTGTTTTTT.